These 21 T cell receptor beta chains originate from one sample sequenced in a study of PD-L1 blockade in urothelial cancer. Produced via immunoSEQ multiplex PCR; TCRdb's table is partial and in-frame only. Of tens of thousands of clones in the sample, about four fifths are singletons; the top ten hold under 3.5%. Documented time point: pretreatment peripheral blood. The material sequenced was PBMCs, taken around atezolizumab (anti-PD-L1) treatment. The receptors originated from a man in his sixties or seventies with urothelial cancer.

V usage is TRBV30 and J usage is TRBJ1-2, with TRBD1 identical over 7 bases. The CDR3 is 13 amino acids. Per germline, CDR1 GTSNPN and CDR2 SVGIG (reference sequence). Germline trimming cut 5 bases from V and 7 bases from J; bases unmatched to any gene: 10. CDR3 nucleotide sequence: TGTGCCTGGGGCTGGAGGGGGCGGTCTGGCTACACCTTC. This translates into CAWGWRGRSGYTF.

The J gene is TRBJ1-5, the V gene TRBV6-6; 8 bases match TRBD1. Trimming at V came to 2 bases and at J to 7 bases, leaving 7 bases not matched to a gene. This CDR3 spans 15 amino acids. Germline loops: CDR1 MNHNY, CDR2 SVGAGI (reference sequence). The CDR3 reads CASSYPTQGAQPQHF. CDR3 DNA sequence: TGTGCCAGCAGTTACCCCACCCAGGGGGCCCAGCCCCAGCATTTT.

The V call is TRBV5-1, the J call TRBJ1-5, with unresolved D. The CDR3 sequence is 13 residues long. The germline CDR1 and CDR2 sequences are SGHRS and YFSETQ. Trimming cost V 5 bases and J 4 bases, with 10 bases left between them. CDR3 sequence (DNA): TGCGCCAGCAGTTTCTCCCCGAATCAGCCCCAGCATTTT. Translating gives CASSFSPNQPQHF.

Only one count was recorded for this clone. This rearrangement joins TRBV2 to TRBJ2-3, with no clear D. The CDR3 is 15 amino acids. The ends were cut back, 3 bases at V and 2 bases at J, with 12 bases in the middle. Germline V lookup: CDR1 SNHLY, CDR2 FYNNEI. In DNA, the CDR3 is TGTGCCAGCAGTGATGGCCACGCGGACACAGATACGCAGTATTTT. Translating it yields CASSDGHADTDTQYF.

This chain uses TRBV2 with TRBJ2-7, with 7 bases aligning to TRBD1. V lost 9 bases and J lost 0; bases outside the gene matches: 8. The germline CDR1 and CDR2 sequences are SNHLY and FYNNEI. This CDR3 comprises 14 residues. The CDR3 loop reads CASKAQGSSYEQYF. The CDR3, as DNA: TGTGCCAGTAAGGCACAGGGGAGCTCCTACGAGCAGTACTTC.

The V call is TRBV2, the J call TRBJ2-3; TRBD1 aligns across 11 bases. The CDR3 runs to 15 residues. Germline loops: CDR1 SNHLY, CDR2 FYNNEI. V lost 5 bases, J lost 3 bases, and 4 bases stayed unmatched. Here the CDR3 DNA reads TGTGCCAGCAGTATGGGACAGGGGGTTACAGATACGCAGTATTTT. It translates to CASSMGQGVTDTQYF. Full variable domain (outside the CDR3, taken from reference TRBV2 and TRBJ2-3): EPEVTQTPSHQVTQMGQEVILRCVPISNHLYFYWYRQILGQKVEFLVSFYNNEISEKSEIFDDQFSVERPDGSNFTLKIRSTKLEDSAMYFCASSMGQGVTDTQYFGPGTRLTVL.

On this clone: Sequence at one end of the junction differs from germline and may be a read error. The chain links TRBV7-7 to TRBJ2-2; TRBD2 matches 10 bases. Germline CDR1 and CDR2: SSHAT and FNYEAQ (reference sequence). The CDR3 totals 15 residues. DNA for the CDR3: TGTGCTAGCAGCCCGCTAGCGGGAGATACCGGGGAGCTGTTTTTT. Amino acids: CASSPLAGDTGELFF.

The chain links TRBV2 to TRBJ2-7; the match to TRBD2 covers 7 bases. The J segment lost 3 bases and the V segment lost 1 base, leaving 6 bases of the junction unmatched. The germline V gene has CDR1 SNHLY and CDR2 FYNNEI. The CDR3 loop spans 15 amino acids. The CDR3: CASSEEGLAVYEQYF. CDR3 DNA sequence: TGTGCCAGCAGTGAAGAGGGGCTAGCGGTCTACGAGCAGTACTTC.

The rearrangement links TRBV2 to TRBJ2-7; 12 bases map to TRBD2. Germline V gene data show CDR1 as SNHLY and CDR2 as FYNNEI. The CDR3 totals 15 residues. Trimming at V came to 5 bases and at J to 5 bases, leaving 7 bases not matched to a gene. DNA for the CDR3: TGTGCCAGCAGTCCTTTGACTAGCGGGAGCCACGAGCAGTACTTC. Translated: CASSPLTSGSHEQYF.

J is TRBJ2-1 and V is TRBV29-1; D uncertain. The length of the CDR3 is 11 residues. The V and J ends lost 4 bases and 6 bases respectively, with 7 bases between them. From germline, CDR1 is SQVTM and CDR2 ANQGSEA. The CDR3 nucleotides are TGCAGCGTTGGGCAGGTCAATGAGCAGTTCTTC. Residues: CSVGQVNEQFF.

The V gene is TRBV7-2, the J gene TRBJ2-5, with 7 bases lining up with TRBD2. Germline values: CDR1 SGHTA, CDR2 FQGNSA. This CDR3 spans 14 amino acids. V gave up 3 bases and J gave up 4 bases; unmatched junction bases: 5. The CDR3 DNA sequence: TGTGCCAGCAGCTTCAGCGGGAAAGGAGAGACCCAGTACTTC. Translated: CASSFSGKGETQYF.

V gene TRBV2 combines with J gene TRBJ1-1; the D gene is possibly TRBD1 (5 bases). There are 16 residues in the CDR3. The germline gives CDR1 SNHLY, CDR2 FYNNEI. Trimming removed 4 bases from V and 3 bases from J, with 18 bases in between. The CDR3 bases are TGTGCCAGCAGTGCACCGGTCGGGGGAGGGGACACTGAAGCTTTCTTT. Encoded protein: CASSAPVGGGDTEAFF.

The chain recombines TRBV5-1 with TRBJ2-7; perhaps TRBD2 as D (6 bases). This CDR3 contains 15 residues. Germline values: CDR1 SGHRS, CDR2 YFSETQ. V lost 0 bases and J 2 bases, leaving 12 bases between the germline ends. The CDR3 region is CASSLEGGTPYEQYF. In DNA, the CDR3 is TGCGCCAGCAGCTTGGAAGGCGGGACCCCCTACGAGCAGTACTTC.

The chain couples TRBV7-9 to TRBJ1-3; D ambiguous. Germline V gene lookup returns CDR1 SEHNR and CDR2 FQNEAQ (reference sequence). Trimming shortened V by 3 bases and J by 2 bases, and 14 bases separated the two germline ends. CDR3 length equals 16 residues. The CDR3 loop reads CASSLLLGMTGNTIYF. The CDR3 bases are TGTGCCAGCAGCTTGTTACTAGGAATGACTGGAAACACCATATATTTT.

This chain links TRBV18 with TRBJ2-7, with a weak D call TRBD2 (6 bases). The CDR3 is made up of 13 amino acids. V was shortened by 6 bases and J by 3 bases, with 12 bases between the two germline ends. CDR1 and CDR2 from the germline V gene are KGHSH and LQKENI. The chain's CDR3 is CASSRGTDYEQYF. The CDR3 bases are TGTGCCAGCTCTAGAGGGACTGACTACGAGCAGTACTTC.

V gene TRBV23-1 combines with J gene TRBJ2-1; TRBD2 might be the D (5 bases). TRBV23-1 is assigned to the ORF class and has an uncertain function. The CDR3 has 13 residues. V gave up 4 bases and J gave up 8 bases, with 12 bases separating them. CDR3 in amino acids: CASSPLTRDEQFF. The CDR3 DNA reads as TGCGCCAGCAGTCCACTTACTAGGGATGAGCAGTTCTTC.

This chain joins TRBV5-1 and TRBJ1-1; 9 nucleotides align to TRBD1. Germline V gives CDR1 SGHRS, CDR2 YFSETQ. This CDR3 is 14 amino acids long. V lost 4 bases to trimming and J lost 4 bases; unmatched junction nucleotides: 5. In DNA, the CDR3 is TGCGCCAGCAGCAAGGGACAGGGCGGCACTGAAGCTTTCTTT. This translates into CASSKGQGGTEAFF. Filled out from reference TRBV5-1 and TRBJ1-1, the complete variable domain reads KAGVTQTPRYLIKTRGQQVTLSCSPISGHRSVSWYQQTPGQGLQFLFEYFSETQRNKGNFPGRFSGRQFSNSRSEMNVSTLELGDSALYLCASSKGQGGTEAFFGQGTRLTVV.

The chain combines TRBV28 with TRBJ2-3, with D possibly TRBD1 on 6 matching bases. The CDR3 loop spans 15 amino acids. The germline CDR1 and CDR2 sequences are MDHEN and SYDVKM. V lost 6 bases and J 4 bases, leaving 17 bases between the germline ends. This CDR3 reads CASSFQTGFSDTQYF. As DNA, the CDR3 is TGTGCCAGCAGCTTCCAGACAGGATTCTCAGATACGCAGTATTTT.

In this sample, this clone turned up a few times. The rearrangement joins TRBV19 to TRBJ1-1; 7 bases are a match to TRBD1. This CDR3 is 15 amino acids long. Trimming removed 1 base from V and 4 bases from J; junction bases left unmatched: 6. Germline V gene sequence: CDR1 LNHDA, CDR2 SQIVND (reference sequence). The DNA for the CDR3 is TGTGCCAGTAGTATAGCGACAGGGTATAGCACTGAAGCTTTCTTT. It specifies CASSIATGYSTEAFF.

In its sample, this clone was seen once. V is TRBV6-1 and J is TRBJ1-2; D not resolved. The CDR3 sequence is 13 residues long. V shed 4 bases and J shed 4 bases, with 10 bases lying between them. Germline CDR1 reads MNHNS; CDR2 reads SASEGT. The CDR3 nucleotides read TGTGCCAGCAGTGTCGAGAGCGTCTATGGCTACACCTTC. Protein: CASSVESVYGYTF.

The chain has TRBV5-1 and TRBJ1-3, with D perhaps TRBD1 (5 bases). V lost 1 base to trimming and J lost 0 bases, with 11 bases between them. Germline-derived CDR1 and CDR2 are SGHRS and YFSETQ. This CDR3 is built from 16 residues. The CDR3 spells CASSLNTGASGNTIYF. DNA of the CDR3: TGCGCCAGCAGCTTGAATACAGGAGCCTCTGGAAACACCATATATTTT.